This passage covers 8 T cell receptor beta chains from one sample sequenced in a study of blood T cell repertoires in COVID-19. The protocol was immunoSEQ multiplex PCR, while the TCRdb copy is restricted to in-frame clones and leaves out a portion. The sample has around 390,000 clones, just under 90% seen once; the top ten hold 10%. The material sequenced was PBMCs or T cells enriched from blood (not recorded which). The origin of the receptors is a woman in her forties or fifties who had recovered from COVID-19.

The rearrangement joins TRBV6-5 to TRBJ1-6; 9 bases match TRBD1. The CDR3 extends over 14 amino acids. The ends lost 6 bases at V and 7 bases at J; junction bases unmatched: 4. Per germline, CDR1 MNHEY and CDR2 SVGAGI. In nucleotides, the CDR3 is TGTGCCAGCAGACGGACAGGGGAGAATTCACCCCTCCACTTT. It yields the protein CASRRTGENSPLHF.

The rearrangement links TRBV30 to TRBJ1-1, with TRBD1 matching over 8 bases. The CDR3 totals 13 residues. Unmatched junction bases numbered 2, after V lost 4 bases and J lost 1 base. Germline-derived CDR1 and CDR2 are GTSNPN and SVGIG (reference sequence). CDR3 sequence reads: CAWTTGGNTEAFF. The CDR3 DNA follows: TGTGCCTGGACAACAGGGGGGAACACTGAAGCTTTCTTT. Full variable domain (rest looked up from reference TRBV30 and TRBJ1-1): SQTIHQWPATLVQPVGSPLSLECTVEGTSNPNLYWYRQAAGRGLQLLFYSVGIGQISSEVPQNLSASRPQDRQFILSSKKLLLSDSGFYLCAWTTGGNTEAFFGQGTRLTVV.

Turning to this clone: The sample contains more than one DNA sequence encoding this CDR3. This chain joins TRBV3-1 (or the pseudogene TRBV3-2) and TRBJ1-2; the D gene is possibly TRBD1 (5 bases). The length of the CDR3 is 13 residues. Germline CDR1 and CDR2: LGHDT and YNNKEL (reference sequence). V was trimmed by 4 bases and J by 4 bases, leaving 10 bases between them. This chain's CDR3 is CASSPGGTYGYTF. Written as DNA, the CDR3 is TGTGCCAGCAGCCCGGGGGGTACCTATGGCTACACCTTC.

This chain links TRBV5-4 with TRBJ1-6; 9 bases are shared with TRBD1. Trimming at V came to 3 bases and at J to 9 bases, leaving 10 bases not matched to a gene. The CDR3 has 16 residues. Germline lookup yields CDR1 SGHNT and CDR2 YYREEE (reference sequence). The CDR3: CASSWTGQGIGSPLHF. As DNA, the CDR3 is TGTGCCAGCAGCTGGACGGGACAGGGCATAGGTTCACCCCTCCACTTT.

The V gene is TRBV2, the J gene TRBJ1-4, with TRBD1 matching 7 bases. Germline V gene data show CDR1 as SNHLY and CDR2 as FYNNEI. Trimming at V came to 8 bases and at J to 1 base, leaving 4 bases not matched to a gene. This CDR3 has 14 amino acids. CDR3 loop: CASGQDLTNEKLFF. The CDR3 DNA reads TGTGCCAGCGGACAGGATTTAACTAATGAAAAACTGTTTTTT.

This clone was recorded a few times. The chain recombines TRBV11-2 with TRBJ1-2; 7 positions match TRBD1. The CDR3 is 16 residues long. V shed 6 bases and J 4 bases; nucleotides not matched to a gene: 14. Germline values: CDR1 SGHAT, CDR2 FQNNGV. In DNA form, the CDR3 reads TGTGCCAGCAGGTCATTGACAGGGAGGTCGTTCTATGGCTACACCTTC. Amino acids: CASRSLTGRSFYGYTF. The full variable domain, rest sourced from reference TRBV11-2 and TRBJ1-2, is EAGVAQSPRYKIIEKRQSVAFWCNPISGHATLYWYQQILGQGPKLLIQFQNNGVVDDSQLPKDRFSAERLKGVDSTLKIQPAKLEDSAVYLCASRSLTGRSFYGYTFGSGTRLTVV.

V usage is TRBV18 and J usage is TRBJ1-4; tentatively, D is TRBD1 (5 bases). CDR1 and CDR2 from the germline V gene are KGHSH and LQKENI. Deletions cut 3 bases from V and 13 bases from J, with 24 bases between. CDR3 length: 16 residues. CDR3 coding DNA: TGTGCCAGCTCACCTCCTTCGACAGCAGCTAAGGTTGGACTGTTTTTT. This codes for CASSPPSTAAKVGLFF. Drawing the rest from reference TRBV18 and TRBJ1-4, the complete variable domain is NAGVMQNPRHLVRRRGQEARLRCSPMKGHSHVYWYRQLPEEGLKFMVYLQKENIIDESGMPKERFSAEFPKEGPSILRIQQVVRGDSAAYFCASSPPSTAAKVGLFFGSGTQLSVL.

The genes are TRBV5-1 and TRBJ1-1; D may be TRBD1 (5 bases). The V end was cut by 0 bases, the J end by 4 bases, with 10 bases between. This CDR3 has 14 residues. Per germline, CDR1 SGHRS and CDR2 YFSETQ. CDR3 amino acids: CASSLGGSATEAFF. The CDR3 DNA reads TGCGCCAGCAGCTTGGGGGGCAGTGCCACTGAAGCTTTCTTT.